The 31 T cell receptor beta chains presented below share a single source sample, sequenced in a study of early T cells in non-severe SARS-CoV-2 infection. A single record per CDR3 protein comes from TCRdb applying MiXCR to the 5' RACE reads. The sample shows some 87,000 distinct CDR3 sequences, approximately 14% of them seen only once. Sequencing was carried out using whole blood. These receptors originate from an adult who was a healthcare worker with PCR-confirmed SARS-CoV-2 infection or an uninfected control (not recorded which).

This clonotype was found a few times. CDR3: CASSLLKETQYF. As DNA, the CDR3 is TGTGCCAGCAGTTTATTGAAAGAGACCCAGTACTTC. The chain recombines TRBV28 with TRBJ2-5; D is ambiguous. CDR1 is MDHEN, CDR2 SYDVKM, per germline. V dropped 1 base and J dropped 3 bases, with 3 bases sitting between them. The CDR3 has 12 residues.

This clonotype was seen repeatedly, ten times or more. The CDR3 DNA reads TGTGCCAGCAGTTATACAGGTGTGACTAATGAAAAACTGTTTTTT. Its protein product is CASSYTGVTNEKLFF. This sequence joins TRBV2 and TRBJ1-4; weak D call: TRBD1 (5 bases). V shed 5 bases and J shed 2 bases, with 12 bases lying between them. The V gene's germline CDR1 is SNHLY and CDR2 FYNNEI. The CDR3 is 15 residues long.

This clonotype was observed many times. CDR3 region: CASSDDYEQYF. The DNA for the CDR3 is TGTGCCAGCAGCGATGACTACGAGCAGTACTTC. The chain recombines TRBV2 with TRBJ2-7; D uncertain. CDR1 is SNHLY and CDR2 is FYNNEI in the germline V gene. The V and J ends lost 6 bases and 3 bases respectively, with 6 bases between them. The CDR3 spans 11 residues.

Turning to this clonotype: A much larger clone differs by one base, so this may be a read error. This rearrangement joins TRBV14 to TRBJ2-4; the D is unclear. In germline, CDR1 is SGHDN, CDR2 FVKESK. The germline V and J ends were trimmed by 0 bases and 5 bases, with 11 bases remaining between them. The CDR3 extends over 15 amino acids. The CDR3 region has the DNA TGTGCCAGCAGCCAAGATCGATGTTTCGAAAACATTCAGTACTTC. Translating gives CASSQDRCFENIQYF.

This clonotype was recorded at least ten times. The CDR3 sequence is CAWTPRDSRFYGYTF. The CDR3 coding sequence is TGTGCCTGGACTCCACGGGACAGCCGCTTCTATGGCTACACCTTC. The rearrangement joins TRBV30 to TRBJ1-2, with 7 bases matching TRBD1. Germline CDR1 reads GTSNPN; CDR2 reads SVGIG (reference sequence). Germline trimming cut 4 bases from V and 4 bases from J; bases unmatched to any gene: 12. The CDR3 is made up of 15 amino acids.

This clonotype was found many times. The chain recombines TRBV19 with TRBJ2-1, with 7 bases that match TRBD2. V was pared by 3 bases and J by 0 bases, with 17 bases of the junction left unmatched. This CDR3 has 20 residues. The germline CDR1 and CDR2 sequences are LNHDA and SQIVND (reference sequence). CDR3 sequence reads: CASSIWRGNQNPSSYNEQFF. CDR3 coding DNA: TGTGCCAGTAGTATCTGGCGGGGGAACCAAAATCCAAGCTCCTACAATGAGCAGTTCTTC.

V usage is TRBV12-3 or TRBV12-4 and J usage is TRBJ1-4, with 12 bases fitting TRBD1. Trimming took 7 bases from V and 7 from J; bases not matched to a gene: 10. This CDR3 spans 16 amino acids. The CDR3 DNA reads TGTGCCAGCACTCCGGGACAGGGGGCCGGGGGTGAAAAACTGTTTTTT. Translation gives CASTPGQGAGGEKLFF.

This clonotype has ten or more counts. The rearrangement uses TRBV4-3 and TRBJ2-7; tentatively, D is TRBD2 (6 bases). This CDR3 contains 16 residues. The germline V gene encodes CDR1 LGHNA and CDR2 YSLEER. Trimming cost V 0 bases and J 0 bases, with 12 bases left between them. The DNA of the CDR3 is TGCGCCAGCAGCCAAGATTTTGGGGACTTCTCCTACGAGCAGTACTTC. Translating gives CASSQDFGDFSYEQYF.

The chain uses TRBV20-1 and TRBJ1-5; D is ambiguous. The CDR3 covers 13 residues. Germline V gene data show CDR1 as DFQATT and CDR2 as SNEGSKA (reference sequence). The CDR3 loop reads CSASEGGNQPQHF. The CDR3, as DNA: TGCAGCGCCTCGGAGGGAGGCAATCAGCCCCAGCATTTT.

This clonotype was found many times. The chain employs TRBV7-8 and TRBJ1-1; 7 bases match TRBD1. The CDR3 sequence is 16 residues long. The V segment lost 4 bases and the J segment 0 bases; nucleotides outside the gene matches: 8. The germline V gene has CDR1 SGHVS and CDR2 FQNEAQ. The CDR3 protein is CASSSGQLMMNTEAFF. The CDR3 region has the DNA TGTGCCAGCAGCTCGGGACAGCTAATGATGAACACTGAAGCTTTCTTT.

The chain joins TRBV20-1 to TRBJ2-1; D might be TRBD1 or TRBD2, each matching 6 bases. CDR1 is DFQATT and CDR2 is SNEGSKA in the germline V gene (reference sequence). The CDR3 extends over 14 amino acids. The ends were cut back, 6 bases at V and 6 bases at J, with 18 bases in the middle. DNA of the CDR3: TGCAGTGCAGTACACGGGGGCGCCCGCAATGAGCAGTTCTTC. Translating it yields CSAVHGGARNEQFF.

This clonotype was observed many times. V usage is TRBV12-3 or TRBV12-4 and J usage is TRBJ1-1, with D perhaps matching TRBD1 (5 bases). Deletions cut 5 bases from V and 2 bases from J, with 15 bases between. The CDR3 totals 15 residues. CDR3 loop: CASSQGGGRNTEAFF. The CDR3 DNA is TGTGCCAGCAGTCAGGGTGGGGGGAGAAACACTGAAGCTTTCTTT.

This clonotype was counted ten times or more. V and J are TRBV18 and TRBJ2-7; the D gene could be TRBD1 or TRBD2 (6 bases each). This CDR3 comprises 17 residues. Trimming shortened V by 0 bases and J by 3 bases, and 18 bases separated the two germline ends. Germline-derived CDR1 and CDR2 are KGHSH and LQKENI. CDR3 nucleotide sequence: TGTGCCAGCTCACCACCGGTTTTCACGGGGGCCAACTACGAGCAGTACTTC. It encodes CASSPPVFTGANYEQYF.

In its sample, this clonotype was seen many times. J is TRBJ2-1 and V is TRBV5-1; either TRBD1 or TRBD2 may supply D (5 bases each). Trimming shortened V by 6 bases and J by 6 bases, and 19 bases separated the two germline ends. This CDR3 has 15 residues. CDR1 is SGHRS, CDR2 YFSETQ, per germline. CDR3 residues: CASTLGTTGRNEQFF. The CDR3 nucleotides are TGCGCCAGCACCCTGGGGACCACGGGGCGCAATGAGCAGTTCTTC.

The V call is TRBV9, the J call TRBJ2-3; the D is unclear. Germline V gives CDR1 SGDLS, CDR2 YYNGEE. V lost 4 bases and J 2 bases, leaving 17 bases between the germline ends. The CDR3 totals 16 residues. This CDR3 reads CASSPQPLMTTDTQYF. In nucleotides, the CDR3 is TGTGCCAGCAGCCCGCAGCCCCTAATGACCACAGATACGCAGTATTTT.

This clonotype was found a few times. CDR3 in amino acids: CASSPENRQGARGYTF. CDR3 coding DNA: TGTGCCAGCAGCCCCGAAAACCGACAGGGGGCGCGGGGCTACACCTTC. The genes are TRBV6-6 and TRBJ1-2; 10 bases map to TRBD1. The CDR3 extends over 16 amino acids. V lost 6 bases, J lost 8 bases, and 15 bases stayed unmatched. Per the germline V gene, CDR1 is MNHNY and CDR2 is SVGAGI (reference sequence).

Written as DNA, the CDR3 is TGCAGCGTTTTAGGGGGCGCCAATGAAAAACTGTTTTTT. It codes for CSVLGGANEKLFF. J is TRBJ1-4 and V is TRBV29-1, with 7 bases aligning to TRBD1. The length of the CDR3 is 13 residues. Trimming took 5 bases from V and 5 from J; bases not matched to a gene: 5. Germline V gene lookup returns CDR1 SQVTM and CDR2 ANQGSEA.

This clonotype appeared many times. The genes are TRBV3-1 and TRBJ2-3, with D uncertain. CDR1 is LGHDT, CDR2 YNNKEL, per germline (reference sequence). V lost 0 bases to trimming and J lost 1 base, with 11 bases between them. The CDR3 loop spans 16 amino acids. Here the CDR3 reads CASSQDYTHRTDTQYF. The CDR3 coding sequence is TGTGCCAGCAGCCAAGACTATACGCACCGCACAGATACGCAGTATTTT.

This clonotype has more than one count but fewer than ten. The chain carries TRBV20-1 and TRBJ2-3; 7 bases agree with TRBD2. Germline V gene sequence: CDR1 DFQATT, CDR2 SNEGSKA (reference sequence). After removal of 7 bases from V and 0 bases from J, the junction contained 4 bases not matched to a gene. The CDR3 totals 13 residues. The CDR3 coding sequence is TGCAGTGTACGGCGGGGGAGCACAGATACGCAGTATTTT. This codes for CSVRRGSTDTQYF.

This clonotype showed up just a few times. The V and J genes are TRBV2 and TRBJ1-1, with a tentative D call TRBD1 (5 bases). This CDR3 has 12 residues. Per germline, CDR1 SNHLY and CDR2 FYNNEI. CDR3 region: CSLFGANTEAFF. CDR3 nucleotide sequence: TGTAGTCTTTTTGGGGCGAACACTGAAGCTTTCTTT.

This clonotype was seen many times. For the CDR3, the DNA is TGCAGTGTCGTACGCCCGGACCACGAAGCTTTCTTT. Translating it yields CSVVRPDHEAFF. The rearrangement uses TRBV20-1 and TRBJ1-1; D not resolved. The V gene's germline CDR1 is DFQATT and CDR2 SNEGSKA (reference sequence). CDR3 size: 12 residues. V lost 7 bases, J lost 8 bases, and 17 bases lay in between.

This clonotype was observed at least ten times. CDR3 region: CASSLLAALGNQPQHF. The DNA of the CDR3 is TGTGCCAGCAGTTTATTAGCGGCCCTGGGCAATCAGCCCCAGCATTTT. V is TRBV28 and J is TRBJ1-5; D ambiguous. The CDR3 totals 16 residues. V shed 1 base and J shed 2 bases, with 12 bases lying between them. The germline V gene encodes CDR1 MDHEN and CDR2 SYDVKM. The complete variable domain, with remaining parts taken from reference TRBV28 and TRBJ1-5, reads DVKVTQSSRYLVKRTGEKVFLECVQDMDHENMFWYRQDPGLGLRLIYFSYDVKMKEKGDIPEGYSVSREKKERFSLILESASTNQTSMYLCASSLLAALGNQPQHFGDGTRLSIL.

The chain couples TRBV28 to TRBJ1-1; unclear D gene. CDR3 length: 11 residues. Per germline, CDR1 MDHEN and CDR2 SYDVKM. The V gene lost 8 bases and the J gene lost 1 base, with 5 bases spanning the gap. The CDR3 region has the DNA TGTGCCAGCGGCAAGAACACTGAAGCTTTCTTT. Translation: CASGKNTEAFF.

This clonotype was counted a few times. This chain links TRBV7-9 with TRBJ2-1; D is unresolved. Germline V lookup: CDR1 SEHNR, CDR2 FQNEAQ (reference sequence). This CDR3 has 12 residues. V shed 4 bases and J shed 4 bases, with 5 bases lying between them. The CDR3 coding sequence is TGTGCCAGCAGCTCTGAATACAATGAGCAGTTCTTC. It encodes CASSSEYNEQFF.

This clonotype occurred a few times. The chain has TRBV18 and TRBJ2-6; D unresolved. The CDR3 totals 17 residues. V was trimmed by 1 base and J by 0 bases, leaving 10 bases between them. Looked up from germline, CDR1 is KGHSH and CDR2 is LQKENI. The CDR3 reads CASSPLGLSSGANVLTF. DNA of the CDR3: TGTGCCAGCTCACCACTTGGGTTAAGCTCTGGGGCCAACGTCCTGACTTTC. Full variable domain (remainder filled in from reference TRBV18 and TRBJ2-6): NAGVMQNPRHLVRRRGQEARLRCSPMKGHSHVYWYRQLPEEGLKFMVYLQKENIIDESGMPKERFSAEFPKEGPSILRIQQVVRGDSAAYFCASSPLGLSSGANVLTFGAGSRLTVL.

V is TRBV20-1 and J is TRBJ2-7; D gene unclear. There are 13 residues in the CDR3. V lost 8 bases, J lost 5 bases, and 19 bases lay in between. CDR1 is DFQATT, CDR2 SNEGSKA, per germline (reference sequence). CDR3: CSQSPAVVDEQYF. DNA for the CDR3: TGCAGTCAGTCCCCCGCCGTTGTGGACGAGCAGTACTTC.

This clonotype was observed many times. The genes are TRBV7-9 and TRBJ1-1; D unclear. Trimming pared 5 bases from V and 4 bases from J, leaving 11 bases between. Germline V gene data show CDR1 as SEHNR and CDR2 as FQNEAQ (reference sequence). CDR3 length: 13 amino acids. The DNA for the CDR3 is TGTGCCAGCAGCACCCGGGCCGGCACTGAAGCTTTCTTT. It encodes CASSTRAGTEAFF.

This clonotype occurred a few times. V is TRBV11-2 and J is TRBJ2-3, with D hard to call. The V end was cut by 5 bases, the J end by 4 bases, with 10 bases between. Germline loops: CDR1 SGHAT, CDR2 FQNNGV. This CDR3 is built from 13 residues. The CDR3 coding sequence is TGTGCCAGCAGCACTCGCTTGGCAGATACGCAGTATTTT. Translated: CASSTRLADTQYF.

This clonotype has at least ten counts. The V and J genes are TRBV7-3 and TRBJ2-1, with 12 nucleotides matching TRBD2. The CDR3 sequence is 17 residues long. From germline, CDR1 is SGHTA and CDR2 FQGTGA. Germline trimming cut 0 bases from V and 7 bases from J; bases unmatched to any gene: 7. The CDR3, as DNA: TGTGCCAGCAGCTTAACCCTACTAGCGGGGGGTGAGAATGAGCAGTTCTTC. Its translation: CASSLTLLAGGENEQFF. The whole variable domain, filled in from reference TRBV7-3 and TRBJ2-1, reads GAGVSQTPSNKVTEKGKYVELRCDPISGHTALYWYRQSLGQGPEFLIYFQGTGAADDSGLPNDRFFAVRPEGSVSTLKIQRTERGDSAVYLCASSLTLLAGGENEQFFGPGTRLTVL.

This clonotype was counted only a few times. The chain carries TRBV11-2 and TRBJ1-2; 7 positions agree with TRBD1. V was clipped by 5 bases and J by 4 bases; unmatched bases: 10. This CDR3 is 15 amino acids long. The germline V gene has CDR1 SGHAT and CDR2 FQNNGV. CDR3 sequence (DNA): TGTGCCAGCAGCACTACGACAGGGCCAATCTATGGCTACACCTTC. Translation gives CASSTTTGPIYGYTF. Filled out from reference TRBV11-2 and TRBJ1-2, the complete variable domain reads EAGVAQSPRYKIIEKRQSVAFWCNPISGHATLYWYQQILGQGPKLLIQFQNNGVVDDSQLPKDRFSAERLKGVDSTLKIQPAKLEDSAVYLCASSTTTGPIYGYTFGSGTRLTVV.

The chain links TRBV4-3 to TRBJ2-2; D may be TRBD1 or TRBD2 (5 bases each). This CDR3 has 15 amino acids. The ends were cut back, 4 bases at V and 0 bases at J, with 9 bases in the middle. Germline CDR1 is LGHNA and CDR2 is YSLEER. CDR3 loop: CASSLGRANTGELFF. The DNA for the CDR3 is TGCGCCAGCAGCCTGGGACGGGCGAACACCGGGGAGCTGTTTTTT.